This paragraph covers one T cell receptor beta chain sequence. Its target is not known. Clones were sequenced by immunoSEQ multiplex PCR, and TCRdb holds only the in-frame ones, with some missing. The sample has tens of thousands of clones; over 75% are singletons. These data belong to a study of glioma-infiltrating T cells after dendritic cell vaccination. Study in general: Monocyte-derived dendritic cells, cultured six to seven days with IL-4 and GM-CSF, were pulsed with autologous tumor lysate.

This CDR3 is built from 13 residues. Germline V gives CDR1 KGHSH, CDR2 LQKENI. The ends were cut back, 4 bases at V and 6 bases at J, with 13 bases in the middle. Study-level findings and limits: No direct clonality-survival link was found; a diverse polyclonal response may matter.

The chain is built from TRBV18 and TRBJ2-7; possible D gene TRBD1, 7 bases. This material consisted of blood, taken before dendritic cell vaccination. The sequence came from a human donor with glioblastoma. CDR3 coding DNA: TGTGCCAGCTCACGGGGGGACAGAGGCGAGCAGTACGTC. It is translated as CASSRGDRGEQYV.